The TCR beta chain under discussion was sequenced for a study of blood T cells in healthy people across ages. Study as a whole: Template switching retrieved approximately one barcoded beta molecule for each two T cells. Study-wide results and limits: TCR beta diversity, measured per million T cells, fell in a roughly linear way with age.

This clonotype appeared a few times. The antigen remains undetermined. V lost 3 bases and J lost 5; bases outside the gene matches: 12. The CDR3 has 18 residues. Germline V gene data show CDR1 as SQVTM and CDR2 as ANQGSEA. A second about 6 to 11 cycle PCR used barcoded and J-beta primers. Each CDR3 protein gets one entry after TCRdb re-called the 5' RACE reads with MiXCR. The sample records hundreds of thousands of distinct CDR3 sequences, under 30% being singletons. The study isolated at least 6 million PBMCs from each sample. This receptor was taken from a woman of 80 years or more in good health. This chain uses TRBV29-1 with TRBJ2-5; TRBD2 matches at 16 bases. Sequencing used blood. The CDR3 bases are TGCAGCGTTGATTTTAGGGGACTAGCGGGGGGGGCCGGGGAGACCCAGTACTTC. Translated, it gives CSVDFRGLAGGAGETQYF.